The next 11 T cell receptor beta chains were all read from a single sample in a study of T cells after yellow fever vaccination. TCRdb processed the 5' RACE reads anew with MiXCR; each CDR3 protein has one entry. This sample carries some 240,000 distinct CDR3 sequences, 3% to 4% of them seen once, and the ten largest clones take under 3.5%. The sequencing used CD4+ T cells sorted from PBMCs, collected 10 days after the yellow fever booster vaccination. The source of these receptors is a man younger than 35 who received the YFV17D yellow fever vaccine.

The CDR3 spells CASSDQKLTYEQYF. CDR3 DNA sequence: TGTGCCAGCAGTGACCAGAAACTTACCTACGAGCAGTACTTC. The chain combines TRBV25-1 with TRBJ2-7; the D is unclear. Germline V CDR1 and CDR2: MGHDK, SYGVNS. The CDR3 is 14 amino acids. The ends were cut back, 3 bases at V and 2 bases at J, with 11 bases in the middle.

This clonotype has ten or more counts. This rearrangement joins TRBV7-2 to TRBJ1-2; D might be TRBD1 (5 bases). This CDR3 has 16 residues. V lost 1 base to trimming and J lost 4 bases, with 16 bases between them. In germline, CDR1 is SGHTA, CDR2 FQGNSA. This CDR3 is CASSLGGGPSTYGYTF. DNA of the CDR3: TGTGCCAGCAGCTTAGGGGGCGGACCCTCAACCTATGGCTACACCTTC. Drawing the rest from reference TRBV7-2 and TRBJ1-2, the complete variable domain is GAGVSQSPSNKVTEKGKDVELRCDPISGHTALYWYRQSLGQGLEFLIYFQGNSAPDKSGLPSDRFSAERTGGSVSTLTIQRTQQEDSAVYLCASSLGGGPSTYGYTFGSGTRLTVV.

The chain has TRBV12-3 or TRBV12-4 and TRBJ2-7; tentative D call: TRBD1 (6 bases). This CDR3 spans 13 amino acids. V was trimmed by 7 bases and J by 6 bases, leaving 16 bases between them. CDR3 sequence reads: CASKRWGRSEQYF. Here the CDR3 DNA reads TGTGCCAGCAAGCGTTGGGGGCGAAGCGAGCAGTACTTC.

This clonotype was counted a few times. This chain joins TRBV7-2 and TRBJ2-1; 11 positions match TRBD1. Germline loops: CDR1 SGHTA, CDR2 FQGNSA. V was pared by 0 bases and J by 6 bases, with 4 bases of the junction left unmatched. This CDR3 contains 16 residues. This CDR3 reads CASSLAPGQGANEQFF. The CDR3 coding sequence is TGTGCCAGCAGCTTAGCGCCTGGACAGGGGGCCAATGAGCAGTTCTTC. The full variable domain, rest sourced from reference TRBV7-2 and TRBJ2-1, is GAGVSQSPSNKVTEKGKDVELRCDPISGHTALYWYRQSLGQGLEFLIYFQGNSAPDKSGLPSDRFSAERTGGSVSTLTIQRTQQEDSAVYLCASSLAPGQGANEQFFGPGTRLTVL.

There are many counts of this clonotype. The chain couples TRBV15 to TRBJ2-3, with no clear D. Trimming shortened V by 1 base and J by 6 bases, and 11 bases separated the two germline ends. Germline values: CDR1 LNHNV, CDR2 YYDKDF (reference sequence). The CDR3 sequence is 14 residues long. CDR3 sequence: CATSRGNGLDTQYF. The CDR3 coding sequence is TGTGCCACCAGCAGAGGGAACGGGCTGGATACGCAGTATTTT.

This clonotype has a count of ten or more. The chain joins TRBV5-8 to TRBJ2-3; D remains unclear. The germline V gene has CDR1 SGHTS and CDR2 YDEGEE. CDR3 size: 11 residues. Trimming took 2 bases from V and 13 from J, leaving 11 bases between them. The CDR3 bases are TGTGCCAGCAGCTTCGGGCCTGATAAGTATTTT. Amino acids: CASSFGPDKYF.

This clonotype was picked up many times. This chain uses TRBV7-9 with TRBJ1-3, with D possibly matching TRBD1 (5 bases). The CDR3 extends over 17 amino acids. CDR1 is SEHNR and CDR2 is FQNEAQ in the germline V gene (reference sequence). The V end lost 1 base, the J end lost 1 base, and 14 bases lay between the germline ends. CDR3 sequence reads: CASSLGSIGASGNTIYF. The CDR3 bases are TGTGCCAGCAGCTTAGGTTCGATAGGGGCGTCTGGAAACACCATATATTTT.

The chain uses TRBV10-2 and TRBJ2-3, with D possibly TRBD1 on 7 matching bases. Germline V gene sequence: CDR1 WSHSY, CDR2 SAAADI. The CDR3 spans 17 residues. The V end was cut by 6 bases, the J end by 4 bases, with 23 bases between. CDR3 nucleotide sequence: TGCGCCAGCAGCGACCCAGCTTCTCCAGGGGGGCCAGATACGCAGTATTTT. Its translation: CASSDPASPGGPDTQYF.

This clonotype was detected many times. The V gene is TRBV5-1, the J gene TRBJ2-3, with D perhaps matching TRBD1 or TRBD2 (5 bases each). The V gene lost 1 base and the J gene lost 6 bases, with 12 bases spanning the gap. This CDR3 spans 14 amino acids. Germline CDR1 SGHRS, CDR2 YFSETQ. The CDR3 DNA follows: TGCGCCAGCAGCTTGCAGCTCGGGACCGATACGCAGTATTTT. Amino acids: CASSLQLGTDTQYF.

This clonotype appeared many times. This chain joins TRBV28 and TRBJ1-6, with 9 bases that match TRBD1. In germline, CDR1 is MDHEN, CDR2 SYDVKM. The V and J ends lost 4 bases and 9 bases, in that order; junction bases with no gene match: 4. The CDR3 is made up of 14 amino acids. CDR3 residues: CASSWTGETSPLHF. CDR3 in DNA: TGTGCCAGCAGTTGGACAGGGGAGACTTCACCCCTCCACTTT.

This clonotype was picked up many times. The CDR3, as DNA: TGTGCCACCAGCAACGGCTACAATGAGCAGTTCTTC. Protein product: CATSNGYNEQFF. The J gene is TRBJ2-1, the V gene TRBV15, with D unresolved. The V gene's germline CDR1 is LNHNV and CDR2 YYDKDF (reference sequence). The CDR3 covers 12 residues. Trimming removed 4 bases at V and 3 bases at J, with 4 bases between.